This T cell receptor beta chain was retrieved from a study of human T cells and chemical hapten exposure. General study points: DPC sensitization did not alter TCRs above 1 in 1000 frequency.

The library gave individual cDNA molecules unique molecular identifiers. Authors' data handling: Sample-level TCR yields exhibited a median of approximately 88,000, with a range of about 20,000 to 750,000. Using its own MiXCR run on the RACE reads, TCRdb lists one record per CDR3 protein. These V and J calls are TCRdb output, not the study's own analysis. The sample has about 130,000 distinct CDR3 sequences, 8.5% to 9.5% seen once; the top ten hold 1.5% to 2%. Time point of the sample: healthy volunteer bleed at 2 weeks. Unfractionated whole blood yielded the extracted total RNA. This clonotype was picked up many times. The antigen is undetermined. This clonotype was sampled from a male donor in good health. Some clones in this sample may be carry-over from other donors' samples. Sample: whole blood.

This CDR3 reads CSAQSFGASGNYEQYF. CDR3 nucleotides: TGCAGTGCCCAATCCTTCGGGGCTAGCGGAAACTACGAGCAGTACTTC. The chain joins TRBV20-1 to TRBJ2-7; 7 positions match TRBD2. Germline assignment: CDR1 DFQATT and CDR2 SNEGSKA (reference sequence). CDR3 length equals 16 residues. V gave up 6 bases and J gave up 3 bases; unmatched junction bases: 17.